The TCR beta chain under discussion was sequenced for a study of vaccination effects on CD4 cells after COVID-19. Looking at the study overall: It was a median of 72 days after the second dose that post-vaccine samples were obtained.

Remarks on this clone: The antigen is unknown.

The protocol was immunoSEQ multiplex PCR, while the TCRdb copy is restricted to in-frame clones and leaves out a portion. The sample shows 57,000 or so clones, under 85% of them seen only once. Having been cultured for 9 to 11 days, the cells underwent CD4+ T cell isolation. Subjects were given two BNT162b2 or mRNA-1273 vaccine doses. IL-2 medium was substituted for half the medium on days 3 and 7. This clonotype was sampled from a human donor who received a COVID-19 vaccine. This sample comprised CD4+ T cells from PBMCs cultured without peptide, obtained after COVID-19 vaccination.

This CDR3 is CASTPLGDRVSPLHF. The CDR3 region has the DNA TGTGCCAGTACCCCACTTGGGGACAGGGTCTCACCCCTCCACTTT. The chain combines TRBV19 with TRBJ1-6; 9 nucleotides align to TRBD1. V was clipped by 7 bases and J by 10 bases; unmatched bases: 11. There are 15 residues in the CDR3. Germline CDR1 and CDR2: LNHDA and SQIVND (reference sequence).